This TCR beta chain was documented in a study of blood T cells in healthy people across ages. Germline values: CDR1 ENHRY, CDR2 SYGVKD. This CDR3 is built from 18 residues. Trimming removed 0 bases from V and 2 bases from J; junction bases left unmatched: 4. As to this clonotype: Its antigen is currently unknown.

Study-level results: Older age went with lower TCR beta diversity per million T cells, in a roughly linear way.

Through a sample-barcoded 5' primer and a J-beta primer mix, a second PCR was run for about 6 to 12 cycles. Each CDR3 protein is one row after TCRdb ran MiXCR on the 5' RACE reads. This sample has hundreds of thousands of distinct CDR3 sequences, with roughly three fifths found just once. This chain joins TRBV10-3 and TRBJ2-3, with 14 bases matching TRBD2. The sequencing sample was made of blood. This TCR was recovered from a man aged 55 to 69 in good health. DNA of the CDR3: TGTGCCATCAGTGAGTCGACTAGCGGGGGGGGTGACACAGATACGCAGTATTTT. Translating gives CAISESTSGGGDTDTQYF.